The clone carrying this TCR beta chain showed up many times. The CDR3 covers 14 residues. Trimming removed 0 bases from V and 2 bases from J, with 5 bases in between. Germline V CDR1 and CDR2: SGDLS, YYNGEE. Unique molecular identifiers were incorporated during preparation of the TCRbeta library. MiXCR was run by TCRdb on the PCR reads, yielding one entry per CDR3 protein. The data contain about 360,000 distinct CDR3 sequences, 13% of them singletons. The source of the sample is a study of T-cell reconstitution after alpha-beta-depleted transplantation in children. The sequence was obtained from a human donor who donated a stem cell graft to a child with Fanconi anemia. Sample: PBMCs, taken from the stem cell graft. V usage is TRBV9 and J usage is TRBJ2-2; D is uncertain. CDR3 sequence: CASSVGPNTGELFF. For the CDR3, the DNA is TGTGCCAGCAGCGTAGGCCCAAACACCGGGGAGCTGTTTTTT.